Following are 9 T cell receptor beta chains from one sample sequenced in a study of blood T cell repertoires in COVID-19. Repertoires were generated with immunoSEQ multiplex PCR, while TCRdb's copy carries only in-frame clones and drops some. The table has just over 250,000 clones, approximately 89% seen once; the top ten hold 2.3%. The sample consisted of peripheral blood. The receptors originated from a woman in her forties or fifties with acute or convalescent COVID-19.

This clone was observed a single time. This chain joins TRBV28 and TRBJ2-1; 12 positions agree with TRBD2. Trimming took 10 bases from V and 7 from J; bases not matched to a gene: 8. Germline V gives CDR1 MDHEN, CDR2 SYDVKM. The CDR3 is 14 residues long. CDR3 amino acids: CATNGLAGRNEQFF. CDR3 nucleotide sequence: TGTGCCACAAATGGACTAGCGGGAAGGAATGAGCAGTTCTTC.

The chain carries TRBV29-1 and TRBJ2-3; D gene uncertain. Germline-derived CDR1 and CDR2 are SQVTM and ANQGSEA. The CDR3 covers 14 residues. V dropped 8 bases and J dropped 2 bases, with 17 bases sitting between them. DNA of the CDR3: TGCAGCTTGGTGGGCCACCAATACACAGATACGCAGTATTTT. Translated: CSLVGHQYTDTQYF.

The chain carries TRBV28 and TRBJ1-1; a possible D gene is TRBD1 (5 bases). The CDR3 has 14 residues. V was cut by 6 bases and J by 6 bases, with 17 bases left in between. The germline gives CDR1 MDHEN, CDR2 SYDVKM. The CDR3: CASSRAGGMAEAFF. DNA for the CDR3: TGTGCCAGCAGCCGCGCGGGGGGTATGGCTGAAGCTTTCTTT.

The rearrangement uses TRBV7-8 and TRBJ1-2; 9 bases map to TRBD1. V shed 5 bases, J shed 5 bases, and the junction held 6 bases outside the gene matches. The CDR3 runs 14 residues. Germline lookup yields CDR1 SGHVS and CDR2 FQNEAQ. The CDR3 region is CASSPTGGGYGYTF. The DNA for the CDR3 is TGTGCCAGCAGCCCTACAGGGGGCGGGTATGGCTACACCTTC.

This clone was counted ten times or more. J is TRBJ2-6 and V is TRBV5-1, with 11 bases fitting TRBD2. The ends lost 0 bases at V and 4 bases at J; junction bases unmatched: 6. There are 18 residues in the CDR3. The V gene's germline CDR1 is SGHRS and CDR2 YFSETQ. The CDR3 DNA reads TGCGCCAGCAGCTTGGGACTAGCGGGGTCGGGAGGGGCCAACGTCCTGACTTTC. This sequence encodes CASSLGLAGSGGANVLTF. The full variable domain, its missing parts supplied by reference TRBV5-1 and TRBJ2-6, is KAGVTQTPRYLIKTRGQQVTLSCSPISGHRSVSWYQQTPGQGLQFLFEYFSETQRNKGNFPGRFSGRQFSNSRSEMNVSTLELGDSALYLCASSLGLAGSGGANVLTFGAGSRLTVL.

The chain is built from TRBV5-3 and TRBJ2-1, with 14 bases aligning to TRBD2. TRBV5-3 is flagged as an ORF with uncertain function. V was pared by 10 bases and J by 6 bases, with 18 bases of the junction left unmatched. There are 18 residues in the CDR3. DNA for the CDR3: TGTGCCTCCCTTGGGACTAGCGGGAGTCCGAGTCCCCGCAATGAGCAGTTCTTC. It codes for CASLGTSGSPSPRNEQFF.

The chain joins TRBV28 to TRBJ1-4; 9 nucleotides align to TRBD1. This CDR3 is built from 17 residues. Per germline, CDR1 MDHEN and CDR2 SYDVKM. Germline trimming cut 4 bases from V and 8 bases from J; bases unmatched to any gene: 14. CDR3 residues: CASSSKMGQGGREKLFF. As DNA, the CDR3 is TGTGCCAGCAGTTCCAAAATGGGACAGGGAGGAAGGGAAAAACTGTTTTTT.

Of note for this clone: The sample contains more than one DNA sequence encoding this CDR3. The CDR3 nucleotides are TGCGCCAGCAGCTTGGACAGTGGAAACACCATATATTTT. Translated: CASSLDSGNTIYF. This chain uses TRBV5-1 with TRBJ1-3; D not certain. From germline, CDR1 is SGHRS and CDR2 YFSETQ. The CDR3 sequence is 13 residues long. Deletions cut 0 bases from V and 3 bases from J, with 4 bases between.

The genes are TRBV30 and TRBJ2-5, with TRBD2 matching 13 bases. J gave up 10 bases and V 3 bases, and 2 bases lay outside the gene matches. The germline V gene encodes CDR1 GTSNPN and CDR2 SVGIG (reference sequence). The CDR3 loop spans 12 amino acids. CDR3 sequence reads: CAWRGLAGYQYF. For the CDR3, the DNA is TGTGCCTGGAGGGGACTAGCGGGATACCAGTACTTC.